This T cell receptor beta chain was identified in a study of T cells after yellow fever vaccination. Study summary: Some fractions had low cell numbers, and these were prepared with SMART-Seq v4 Ultra Low Input.

The V and J ends lost 2 bases and 0 bases respectively, with 7 bases between them. There are 14 residues in the CDR3. Germline lookup yields CDR1 SEHNR and CDR2 FQNEAQ (reference sequence). TCRdb re-derived calls from the 5' RACE reads in MiXCR, one entry per CDR3 protein. Of under 550,000 distinct CDR3 sequences listed, 20% to 25% are singletons. This chain connects TRBV7-9 to TRBJ2-5; D gene unclear. This TCR derives from a man between 18 and 29 years old who received the YFV17D yellow fever vaccine. The sample here was PBMCs, taken about 21 days after the first yellow fever vaccination. In DNA form, the CDR3 reads TGTGCCAGCAGCTTATCCGAATACCAAGAGACCCAGTACTTC. Amino acids: CASSLSEYQETQYF. Based on the CDR3 plus reference TRBV7-9 and TRBJ2-5, the full variable domain is DTGVSQNPRHKITKRGQNVTFRCDPISEHNRLYWYRQTLGQGPEFLTYFQNEAQLEKSRLLSDRFSAERPKGSFSTLEIQRTEQGDSAMYLCASSLSEYQETQYFGPGTRLLVL.